This T cell receptor (beta chain) was identified during a study of long-term antiretroviral therapy in people with HIV. J gave up 2 bases and V 0 bases, and 5 bases lay outside the gene matches. The CDR3 covers 16 residues. Germline CDR1 and CDR2: MGHRA and YSYEKL. Run at survey level, the immunoSEQ assay was version v3.0. This table comes from immunoSEQ multiplex PCR, and its TCRdb copy is limited to in-frame clones, with some not included. The sample has roughly 14,000 clones, approximately 80% seen once. This material consisted of unsorted PBMCs, taken just before starting antiretroviral therapy. This chain links TRBV4-1 with TRBJ2-7; 9 bases align to TRBD1. This receptor was taken from a man aged 35 to 55 with HIV. This CDR3 reads CASSQDRGTGTYEQYF. The CDR3 DNA follows: TGCGCCAGCAGCCAAGATAGGGGGACAGGGACCTACGAGCAGTACTTC.